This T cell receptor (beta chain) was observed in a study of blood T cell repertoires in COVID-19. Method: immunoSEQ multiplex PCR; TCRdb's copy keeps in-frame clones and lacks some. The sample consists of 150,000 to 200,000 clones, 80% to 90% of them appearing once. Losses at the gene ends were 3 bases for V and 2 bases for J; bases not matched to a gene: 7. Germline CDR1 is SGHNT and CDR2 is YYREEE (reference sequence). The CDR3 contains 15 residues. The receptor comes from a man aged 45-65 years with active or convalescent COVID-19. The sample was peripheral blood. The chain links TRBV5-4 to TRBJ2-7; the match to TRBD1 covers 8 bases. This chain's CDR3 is CASSYTGTGAYEQYF. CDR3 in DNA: TGTGCCAGCAGCTACACCGGGACAGGAGCCTACGAGCAGTACTTC. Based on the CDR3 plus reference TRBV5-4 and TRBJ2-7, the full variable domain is ETGVTQSPTHLIKTRGQQVTLRCSSQSGHNTVSWYQQALGQGPQFIFQYYREEENGRGNFPPRFSGLQFPNYSSELNVNALELDDSALYLCASSYTGTGAYEQYFGPGTRLTVT.